This paragraph reports one TCR beta chain. This clonotype occurred once. Its antigen is unknown. Per-nucleotide qualities are absent, and no much larger clonotype sits a single base away. One read alone is a weak basis. V is shortened by 4 bases, J by 9 bases, and the region joining them spans 12 bases. The germline V gene (reference sequence) sets CDR1 to SEHNR and CDR2 to FQNEAQ. Measured from the cysteine to the phenylalanine, the CDR3 is 12 residues long. Here the CDR3 DNA is all that survives: 36 bases in frame from base 1. The sample was run on an Illumina HiSeq 1500. TCRdb reprocessing: public reads trimmed at Q25 with fastp, clones called with MiXCR, in-frame beta chains kept. Rows merge per CDR3 protein into single entries with the most common DNA and genes. The sample data list 450,000 to 650,000 distinct CDR3 sequences, and 40% of these were observed just once. Jointly, the top ten make up 48% of the sample.

The sample comes from a study of T cell repertoires in cytomegalovirus infection (dated by TCRdb to the late 2010s). In the study overall: Peptide stimulations targeted recently identified HLA-C-restricted CMV epitopes, whose presentation resists viral immunomodulation, together with well-studied HLA-B-restricted epitopes. Because public TCR beta signatures pointed to carriage of CMV infection together with the matching HLA type, the HLA type of each donor mattered for the analysis.

The intended sense of this specimen's treatment or condition label: in vitro stimulation with specific CMV peptide epitopes to enrich CMV-specific T cells. Overall study outcomes, separate from this receptor: In the ex vivo response, HLA-C-restricted CMV-specific TCR beta clonotypes were dominant, and in two of eight donors the single most frequent clonotype came from this HLA-C-restricted group. In both this cohort and an independent cohort of 350 or so donors, the cumulative frequency of public TCR beta family members distinguished carriers of CMV infection plus the relevant HLA type.

The chain is assembled from TRBV7-9 and TRBJ1-1, with the D segment identity uncertain. Sequencing used cultured PBMCs, obtained from culture after CMV antigen stimulation. The TCR was taken from a human donor in good health (CMV status not recorded). Some clones in this sample may be carry-over from other donors' samples. The CDR3 amino acid sequence is: CASSSPTNQAFF. The nucleotide sequence reads TGTGCCAGCAGCTCTCCAACTAATCAAGCTTTCTTT.